A single sample is the source of the 25 T cell receptor beta chains below, sequenced in a study of CD8+ T cells in alopecia areata. Sorting used CD4, CD8alpha, NKG2D, NKG2ACE and other markers on pooled cutaneous lymph node cells. Extracted RNA was reverse transcribed, and the resulting cDNA served as sequencing template. Profiling relied on immunoSEQ multiplex PCR, and the TCRdb table lists in-frame clones only, not all of them. The sample presents approximately 280,000 clones, none singletons. Sequencing was performed on CD4+ T cells sorted from a lymph node. Receptors originate from a C3H/HeJ mouse with alopecia areata. This mouse strain has H2-k as its MHC haplotype.

In this sample, this clone turned up many times. The gene symbols are mouse symbols. The CDR3 is CASSATGGAGQLYF. The DNA read from the CDR3 is TGTGCCAGCAGTGCGACAGGGGGCGCCGGG. This chain links TRBV13-1 with TRBJ2-2; 10 bases fit TRBD1. The CDR3 end falls 4 residues outside the read, so it is completed with the germline J gene. After removal of 3 bases from V and 6 bases from J, the junction contained 2 bases not matched to a gene. Per germline, CDR1 NSHNY and CDR2 SYGAGN. The CDR3 extends over 14 amino acids.

This clone was detected only a few times. Genes and germline come from the mouse. The read ends 4 residues early relative to the CDR3; the germline J gene fills the gap. The chain couples TRBV5 to TRBJ2-1; 7 positions agree with TRBD2. Germline CDR1 LGHNA, CDR2 YNLKQL (reference sequence). The trim removed 2 bases at V and 3 bases at J, leaving 7 bases unmatched. The CDR3 length is 16 residues. Incomplete CDR3 DNA: TGTGCCAGCAGCCAATTAAACTGGGGTCCCTATGCT. Residues: CASSQLNWGPYA. The whole CDR3 is CASSQLNWGPYAEQFF.

This clone showed up just a few times. The listed genes are named as in mouse. The sequence runs out 4 residues before the end of the CDR3; the remainder is reconstructed from the germline J gene. Within the sample, other DNA sequences also encode this same CDR3. This chain links TRBV13-1 with TRBJ2-3; D is perhaps TRBD1 (7 bases). This CDR3 is built from 15 residues. V shed 0 bases and J shed 1 base, with 9 bases lying between them. The germline V gene encodes CDR1 NSHNY and CDR2 SYGAGN. The CDR3 sequence: CASSDEGAGAETLYF. The sequenced part of the CDR3 DNA is TGTGCCAGCAGTGATGAGGGGGCGGGTGCAGAA.

This clone was seen a few times. Gene names follow the mouse nomenclature. The CDR3 extends 4 residues past the end of the read, so its final part is completed from the germline J gene. This chain uses TRBV13-1 with TRBJ2-3; a possible D gene is TRBD2 (7 bases). Germline V lookup: CDR1 NSHNY, CDR2 SYGAGN. V was pared by 0 bases and J by 2 bases, with 13 bases between. CDR3 length: 16 residues. The CDR3 DNA, read in part, is TGTGCCAGCAGTGATGGGGGGGCGCGAGATGCAGAA. Protein product: CASSDGGARDAE. From start to end, the CDR3 is CASSDGGARDAETLYF.

About this clone itself: Genes and germline come from the mouse. Sequencing ends 4 residues short of the CDR3 end; the germline J gene provides the rest. The chain has TRBV13-1 and TRBJ2-3, with D possibly TRBD2 on 6 matching bases. V was trimmed by 6 bases and J by 1 base, leaving 9 bases between them. This CDR3 contains 13 residues. In germline, CDR1 is NSHNY, CDR2 SYGAGN. CDR3 DNA, as far as it was read: TGTGCCAGCAACAGACTGGGTGCAGAA. Encoded protein: CASNRLGAE. The full CDR3 reads CASNRLGAETLYF.

As regards this clone: The germline and genes are mouse ones. Coverage ceases 4 residues before the CDR3 finishes, and the germline J gene fills in the end. The sample has other DNA sequences that encode this CDR3 too. V and J are TRBV13-2 and TRBJ2-7; D may be TRBD1 (6 bases). From germline, CDR1 is NNHNN and CDR2 SYGAGS (reference sequence). The CDR3 consists of 12 residues. The covered CDR3 bases are TGTGCCAGCGGTGGGGGACAATAT. Translated: CASGGGQY. The whole CDR3 protein is CASGGGQYEQYF.

A note on this clone: Germline and genes here are mouse. From the germline J gene comes the end of the CDR3, since the read stops 4 residues before it. The chain is built from TRBV1 and TRBJ2-5; D remains unclear. The CDR3 covers 13 residues. Germline CDR1 reads NSQYPW; CDR2 reads LRSPGD (reference sequence). The sequenced part of the CDR3 DNA is TGCACCTGCAGTGCAGCTGGAAAAGAC. It translates to CTCSAAGKD. The CDR3 reads in full as CTCSAAGKDTQYF. The full variable domain, rest sourced from reference TRBV1 and TRBJ2-5, is VTLLEQNPRWRLVPRGQAVNLRCILKNSQYPWMSWYQQDLQKQLQWLFTLRSPGDKEVKSLPGADYLATRVTDTELRLQVANMSQGRTLYCTCSAAGKDTQYFGPGTRLLVL.

A note on this clone: The gene names given are mouse names. The read falls 4 residues short of the CDR3 end, and the missing part is taken from the germline J gene. The rearrangement links TRBV31 to TRBJ2-2; the match to TRBD1 covers 11 bases. J was trimmed by 4 bases and V by 1 base; bases with no gene match: 2. This CDR3 has 15 residues. The germline V gene has CDR1 GKSSPN and CDR2 SITVG. CDR3 DNA (partial): TGTGCCTGGAGTCGGGACAGGGGGTCCACCGGG. Translated, it gives CAWSRDRGSTG. The whole CDR3 reads CAWSRDRGSTGQLYF.

This clone has a handful of counts. Each gene name is a mouse one. The DNA ends 4 residues before the CDR3 does, and the rest of the CDR3 is filled in from the germline J gene. V gene TRBV12-1 combines with J gene TRBJ2-2, with D perhaps matching TRBD2 (6 bases). Per germline, CDR1 SGHSN and CDR2 HYEKVE. Deletions cut 1 base from V and 4 bases from J, with 9 bases between. The CDR3 runs 14 residues. CDR3 DNA (partial): TGTGCCAGCTCTCTTCCGGGGGGCACCGGG. It is translated as CASSLPGGTG. The whole CDR3 region reads CASSLPGGTGQLYF. Using reference TRBV12-1 and TRBJ2-2 for the parts outside the CDR3, the full variable domain is DSGVVQSPRHIIKEKGGRSVLTCIPISGHSNVVWYQQTLGKELKFLIQHYEKVERDKGFLPSRFSVQQFDDYHSEMNMSALELEDSAMYFCASSLPGGTGQLYFGEGSKLTVL.

Comment on this clone: Gene names are the mouse ones. Sequencing ends 4 residues short of the CDR3 end; the germline J gene provides the rest. The genes are TRBV17 and TRBJ2-7; 10 bases agree with TRBD2. The CDR3 spans 17 residues. The germline gives CDR1 MNHDT, CDR2 YYDKIL. The V segment lost 1 base and the J segment 1 base; nucleotides outside the gene matches: 7. The CDR3 DNA, read in part, is TGTGCTAGCAGTAGAGTCTGGGGGGGCCGGGGTTCCTAT. Translating it yields CASSRVWGGRGSY. The whole CDR3 reads CASSRVWGGRGSYEQYF.

As for this clone: Mouse germline and gene names are used. The read ends 4 residues early relative to the CDR3; the germline J gene fills the gap. This chain connects TRBV17 to TRBJ2-5; 7 nucleotides match TRBD1. Per germline, CDR1 MNHDT and CDR2 YYDKIL. The CDR3 length is 14 residues. Incomplete CDR3 DNA: TGTGCTAGCACTCAGGGACAGCCGAAAGAC. Translating it yields CASTQGQPKD. The whole CDR3 region reads CASTQGQPKDTQYF. The complete variable domain, with remaining parts taken from reference TRBV17 and TRBJ2-5, reads DTTVKQNPRYKLARVGKPVNLICSQTMNHDTMYWYQKKPNQAPKLLLFYYDKILNREADTFEKFQSSRPNNSFCSLYIGSAGLEYSAMYLCASTQGQPKDTQYFGPGTRLLVL.

This clone was found a few times. Mouse gene names apply. The CDR3 end lies 4 residues beyond the end of the read and is filled in from the germline J gene. The V gene is TRBV19, the J gene TRBJ2-7, with a possible D match to TRBD2 (6 bases). CDR1 is FNHDT and CDR2 is SITEND in the germline V gene (reference sequence). The CDR3 is made up of 13 amino acids. The CDR3 reads CASSHGGVDEQYF. The sequenced part of the CDR3 DNA is TGTGCCAGCAGCCATGGGGGAGTCGAT.

A word on this clone: All gene names here are mouse names. The read terminates 3 residues ahead of where the CDR3 ends, so the germline J gene completes it. The V and J genes are TRBV13-3 and TRBJ1-6; TRBD1 might be the D (5 bases). TRBJ1-6 is noted as an ORF with a role that remains uncertain. The CDR3 consists of 14 residues. V was shortened by 0 bases and J by 5 bases, with 6 bases between the two germline ends. Germline V CDR1 and CDR2: NNHDY, SYVADS. CDR3 DNA, as far as it was read: TGTGCCAGCAGTGATGACAGGAATAATTCGCCC. Residues: CASSDDRNNSP. The full CDR3 sequence reads CASSDDRNNSPLYF.

This clone was counted a few times. Genes here carry mouse names. Read sequence stops 4 residues before the CDR3 end, and the germline J gene provides the missing end. The chain joins TRBV13-3 to TRBJ2-7; 7 nucleotides align to TRBD2. The CDR3 contains 12 residues. J gave up 3 bases and V 4 bases, and 1 base lay outside the gene matches. Germline values: CDR1 NNHDY, CDR2 SYVADS. The CDR3 reads CASSLGDYEQYF. The sequenced CDR3 bases are TGTGCCAGCAGTCTGGGGGACTAT.

In regard to this clone: All gene names here are mouse names. The observed sequence ends 4 residues before the CDR3 terminus, with the missing tail filled in from the germline J gene. The chain recombines TRBV17 with TRBJ2-5, with a possible D match to TRBD2 (6 bases). Trimming took 0 bases from V and 2 from J, leaving 9 bases between them. Germline-derived CDR1 and CDR2 are MNHDT and YYDKIL. The CDR3 has 15 amino acids. CDR3 bases read: TGTGCTAGCAGTAGAGATCCGGGGGGCCAAGAC. It specifies CASSRDPGGQD. The entire CDR3 sequence reads CASSRDPGGQDTQYF.

The sample holds many counts of this clone. Each gene name is a mouse one. With the read ending 4 residues before the CDR3 end, the germline J gene is used to fill in that end. The chain employs TRBV12-1 and TRBJ1-2; D unresolved. Germline V gene data show CDR1 as SGHSN and CDR2 as HYEKVE. V was cut by 0 bases and J by 0 bases, with 7 bases left in between. The CDR3 totals 14 residues. CDR3 DNA, as far as it was read: TGTGCCAGCTCTCTCTCTCTCTCAAACTCC. Protein product: CASSLSLSNS. The whole CDR3 protein reads CASSLSLSNSDYTF.

Comment on this clone: Here the gene names and germline are mouse. The read gets to within 4 residues of the CDR3 end, and the germline J gene fills in the rest. The chain recombines TRBV13-3 with TRBJ2-3; TRBD2 agrees at 8 bases. CDR3 length equals 17 residues. V shed 0 bases and J 0 bases; nucleotides not matched to a gene: 6. The germline V gene encodes CDR1 NNHDY and CDR2 SYVADS. The covered CDR3 bases are TGTGCCAGCAGTGATGCAGCTGGGGGGCGTAGTGCAGAA. This translates into CASSDAAGGRSAE. The CDR3 reads in full as CASSDAAGGRSAETLYF.

A few counts support this clone. Mouse gene names and germline throughout. The read comes to an end 4 residues before the CDR3 does, leaving the germline J gene to fill in the end. Other DNA sequences in this specimen translate into the identical CDR3. This rearrangement joins TRBV5 to TRBJ2-7; TRBD2 aligns across 10 bases. The CDR3 is made up of 14 amino acids. Germline CDR1 and CDR2: LGHNA and YNLKQL (reference sequence). Incomplete CDR3 DNA: TGTGCCAGCAGCCCCGGACTGGGGGCTTAT. Translated, it gives CASSPGLGAY. The complete CDR3 protein is CASSPGLGAYEQYF.

About this clone itself: Mouse gene names apply. The CDR3 end lies 4 residues beyond the end of the read and is filled in from the germline J gene. The gene calls are TRBV19 and TRBJ2-1, with D perhaps TRBD1 (7 bases). Germline assignment: CDR1 FNHDT and CDR2 SITEND (reference sequence). The ends were cut back, 2 bases at V and 3 bases at J, with 15 bases in the middle. There are 16 residues in the CDR3. The CDR3 protein is CASSMEGARGYAEQFF. Partial CDR3 DNA: TGTGCCAGCAGTATGGAGGGGGCGCGGGGCTATGCT. The entire variable domain, with the rest obtained from reference TRBV19 and TRBJ2-1, is as follows: GGIITQTPKFLIGQEGQKLTLKCQQNFNHDTMYWYRQDSGKGLRLIYYSITENDLQKGDLSEGYDASREKKSSFSLTVTSAQKNEMAVFLCASSMEGARGYAEQFFGPGTRLTVL.

Comment on this clone: All gene names here are mouse names. The sequenced fragment ends 4 residues before the CDR3 boundary, so the rest is inferred from the germline J gene. The chain carries TRBV1 and TRBJ2-1; 10 nucleotides align to TRBD1. V was clipped by 3 bases and J by 6 bases; unmatched bases: 5. This CDR3 region has 15 residues. CDR1 NSQYPW and CDR2 LRSPGD come from the germline V gene (reference sequence). Incomplete CDR3 DNA: TGCACCTGCAGTGCCGGGACAGGGGCGGGTGCT. It is translated as CTCSAGTGAGA. In full, the CDR3 reads CTCSAGTGAGAEQFF.

Points on this clone: Gene names are the mouse ones. Partial CDR3 DNA: TGTGCCAGCAGTGATGGTCAGGGGGCCGGAGAA. Its translation is CASSDGQGAGE. In full, the CDR3 reads CASSDGQGAGETLYF. This chain connects TRBV13-1 to TRBJ2-3; TRBD1 agrees at 8 bases. The CDR3 is cut off 4 residues early in the read; its end comes from the germline J gene. Germline CDR1 is NSHNY and CDR2 is SYGAGN. This CDR3 comprises 15 residues.

Remarks on this clone: Genes here carry mouse names. Read coverage stops 4 residues before the CDR3 terminus; the germline J gene supplies the remainder. The chain couples TRBV19 to TRBJ1-1; the D gene is possibly TRBD1 (5 bases). V dropped 1 base and J dropped 0 bases, with 10 bases sitting between them. CDR1 and CDR2 (germline): FNHDT, SITEND (reference sequence). The CDR3 has 15 residues. CDR3 region: CASSILRDANTEVFF. The CDR3 DNA, read in part, is TGTGCCAGCAGTATACTCAGGGATGCAAACACA.

To note about this clone: Germline and genes here are mouse. The read terminates 3 residues ahead of where the CDR3 ends, so the germline J gene completes it. V usage is TRBV13-1 and J usage is TRBJ1-6; D remains unclear. TRBJ1-6 is noted as an ORF with a role that remains uncertain. The CDR3 has 12 residues. Germline V gene data show CDR1 as NSHNY and CDR2 as SYGAGN. V lost 0 bases and J 11 bases, leaving 6 bases between the germline ends. The CDR3 sequence: CASSDAQTPLYF. The DNA read from the CDR3 is TGTGCCAGCAGTGATGCCCAGACGCCC.

On this clone itself: Any gene name here is a mouse gene name. The read is 4 residues too short to cover the CDR3 end, so that end is filled in from the germline J gene. This chain links TRBV1 with TRBJ2-7; TRBD1 matches at 9 bases. The length of the CDR3 is 15 residues. CDR1 and CDR2 (germline): NSQYPW, LRSPGD (reference sequence). CDR3 sequence reads: CTCSAVWGQGYEQYF. CDR3 DNA (partial): TGCACCTGCAGTGCAGTATGGGGACAGGGATAT.

This clone was detected a few times. All gene names here are mouse names. Sequencing ends 4 residues short of the CDR3 end; the germline J gene provides the rest. In the same sample, other DNA sequences code for this CDR3. V and J are TRBV13-1 and TRBJ1-2; D is unresolved. Germline V CDR1 and CDR2: NSHNY, SYGAGN. The CDR3 is 14 residues long. The germline V and J ends were trimmed by 0 bases and 1 base, with 7 bases remaining between them. CDR3 bases read: TGTGCCAGCAGTGATGCTGGCAAAAACTCC. Amino acids: CASSDAGKNS. The CDR3 in its entirety is CASSDAGKNSDYTF.